Below are 21 T cell receptor beta chains sequenced from a single sample in a study of cytotoxic CD8 clonotypes in ibrutinib-treated CLL. The method was immunoSEQ multiplex PCR; TCRdb's version includes in-frame clones alone and lacks a portion of them. The sample has about 130,000 clones, about 80% seen once. Sequences were derived from PBMCs, sampled after 12 months of ibrutinib treatment. The receptor source for this set is a human donor with chronic lymphocytic leukemia.

The rearrangement links TRBV4-2 to TRBJ2-2, with TRBD2 identical over 9 bases. This CDR3 is built from 18 residues. With V trimmed by 0 bases and J by 2 bases, 7 bases remained unmatched. Germline-derived CDR1 and CDR2 are LGHNA and YNFKEQ. The CDR3 bases are TGTGCCAGCAGCCAAGATCAGGCTAGCGGGACTAACACCGGGGAGCTGTTTTTT. The encoded protein is CASSQDQASGTNTGELFF.

Only a few counts were recorded for this clone. The CDR3 spells CASGGGGTEAFF. For the CDR3, the DNA is TGCGCCAGCGGAGGGGGCGGCACTGAAGCTTTCTTT. This chain connects TRBV10-2 to TRBJ1-1; 7 bases are shared with TRBD1. The ends lost 8 bases at V and 4 bases at J; junction bases unmatched: 4. This CDR3 contains 12 residues. The germline gives CDR1 WSHSY, CDR2 SAAADI.

There are a few counts of this clone. The chain recombines TRBV15 with TRBJ1-5; D remains ambiguous. The germline V gene has CDR1 LNHNV and CDR2 YYDKDF (reference sequence). The CDR3 is made up of 15 amino acids. Trimming stripped 1 base from V and 4 bases from J, with 11 bases between. The CDR3 DNA is TGTGCCACCAGCAGAGGGGAGGGTAAAAATCAGCCCCAGCATTTT. Amino acids: CATSRGEGKNQPQHF.

This rearrangement joins TRBV14 to TRBJ2-7, with 9 positions matching TRBD1. The ends lost 5 bases at V and 2 bases at J; junction bases unmatched: 7. CDR3 length equals 15 residues. Germline assignment: CDR1 SGHDN and CDR2 FVKESK. CDR3 DNA: TGTGCCAGCAGCGTATACAGGGGGCCCACCTACGAGCAGTACTTC. The encoded protein is CASSVYRGPTYEQYF.

The chain employs TRBV9 and TRBJ1-3; tentative D call: TRBD1 (6 bases). Germline values: CDR1 SGDLS, CDR2 YYNGEE. This CDR3 has 15 amino acids. V was clipped by 0 bases and J by 5 bases, with 12 bases between them. The CDR3 sequence: CASSVVGGTRNTIYF. CDR3 sequence (DNA): TGTGCCAGCAGCGTAGTAGGGGGTACGAGAAACACCATATATTTT.

V gene TRBV19 combines with J gene TRBJ2-3; TRBD1 aligns across 7 bases. The CDR3 extends over 15 amino acids. Germline trimming cut 9 bases from V and 1 base from J; bases unmatched to any gene: 10. Germline CDR1 reads LNHDA; CDR2 reads SQIVND (reference sequence). In nucleotides, the CDR3 is TGTGCCAGCCGCAGACAGGGATTGGGCACAGATACGCAGTATTTT. Translated: CASRRQGLGTDTQYF.

V is TRBV19 and J is TRBJ1-2; 9 bases fit TRBD1. Germline V gene lookup returns CDR1 LNHDA and CDR2 SQIVND (reference sequence). The CDR3 extends over 14 amino acids. V was pared by 7 bases and J by 5 bases, with 8 bases of the junction left unmatched. The DNA for the CDR3 is TGTGCCAGTAAGTGGACAGGGGAGTTTTATGGCTACACCTTC. This encodes CASKWTGEFYGYTF.

The chain combines TRBV19 with TRBJ2-7; D perhaps matches TRBD1 (6 bases). Trimming removed 5 bases from V and 5 bases from J, with 13 bases in between. This CDR3 contains 13 residues. From germline, CDR1 is LNHDA and CDR2 SQIVND (reference sequence). The CDR3, as DNA: TGTGCCAGTAGTTTCCGAGGGGGTCACGAGCAGTACTTC. Its protein is CASSFRGGHEQYF.

V is TRBV5-4 and J is TRBJ2-7, with TRBD2 matching 9 bases. Germline V gene sequence: CDR1 SGHNT, CDR2 YYREEE (reference sequence). This CDR3 spans 15 amino acids. J lost 3 bases, V lost 4 bases, and 8 bases had no gene match. The CDR3: CASSQGTSWFYEQYF. CDR3 bases: TGTGCCAGCAGCCAAGGGACTAGCTGGTTCTACGAGCAGTACTTC.

The chain joins TRBV7-9 to TRBJ1-3, with D perhaps TRBD1 (6 bases). The CDR3 runs 16 residues. Germline values: CDR1 SEHNR, CDR2 FQNEAQ (reference sequence). Trimming removed 6 bases at V and 3 bases at J, with 18 bases between. CDR3 bases: TGTGCCAGCAGTCCGATGGACAGATCTGATGGAAACACCATATATTTT. Amino acid sequence: CASSPMDRSDGNTIYF.

The chain has TRBV28 and TRBJ2-5, with D unresolved. V lost 6 bases, J lost 0 bases, and 8 bases lay in between. CDR1 and CDR2 from the germline V gene are MDHEN and SYDVKM. The CDR3 has 13 residues. The CDR3 region has the DNA TGTGCCAGCAGCCAAGGGAACCAAGAGACCCAGTACTTC. This gives the protein CASSQGNQETQYF.

CDR3 sequence reads: CASSLPTGFDRETQYF. In nucleotides, the CDR3 is TGTGCCAGCAGCTTACCGACAGGGTTTGATCGGGAGACCCAGTACTTC. V and J are TRBV11-2 and TRBJ2-5; 7 bases match TRBD1. V gave up 2 bases and J gave up 5 bases; unmatched junction bases: 11. This CDR3 spans 16 amino acids. The germline gives CDR1 SGHAT, CDR2 FQNNGV.

The chain is built from TRBV28 and TRBJ2-7; 7 nucleotides match TRBD1. The V gene end was trimmed by 3 bases and the J gene end by 2 bases; junction bases not matched to a gene: 4. Germline V gene lookup returns CDR1 MDHEN and CDR2 SYDVKM. There are 14 residues in the CDR3. The CDR3 sequence is CASSFSDRAYEQYF. The CDR3 region has the DNA TGTGCCAGCAGTTTTTCAGACAGGGCCTACGAGCAGTACTTC.

This clone was seen many times. This sequence joins TRBV2 and TRBJ2-7, with D possibly being TRBD1 or TRBD2 (6 bases each). Germline V lookup: CDR1 SNHLY, CDR2 FYNNEI. The CDR3 has 13 residues. V gave up 3 bases and J gave up 8 bases, with 14 bases separating them. The CDR3 bases are TGTGCCAGCAGTGACCCGCACGGGGGCCAGCAGTACTTC. The encoded protein is CASSDPHGGQQYF.

V is TRBV14 and J is TRBJ2-1; TRBD2 matches 8 bases. The CDR3 contains 15 residues. V shed 6 bases and J 2 bases; nucleotides not matched to a gene: 6. Germline V gene lookup returns CDR1 SGHDN and CDR2 FVKESK. The chain's CDR3 is CASSPRLATYNEQFF. In nucleotides, the CDR3 is TGTGCCAGCAGTCCAAGACTAGCGACCTACAATGAGCAGTTCTTC.

The gene calls are TRBV7-9 and TRBJ2-5, with 9 bases that match TRBD2. This CDR3 contains 17 residues. The ends lost 7 bases at V and 5 bases at J; junction bases unmatched: 17. Germline lookup yields CDR1 SEHNR and CDR2 FQNEAQ (reference sequence). In DNA form, the CDR3 reads TGTGCCAGCAATGATAACCTGCGGGAGGGGGCGCAGGAGACCCAGTACTTC. Translated, it gives CASNDNLREGAQETQYF.

This chain joins TRBV10-3 and TRBJ1-2; 11 bases line up with TRBD1. CDR1 ENHRY and CDR2 SYGVKD come from the germline V gene. The CDR3 contains 15 residues. Trimming took 6 bases from V and 6 from J; bases not matched to a gene: 9. The CDR3 protein is CAISPDRGRSNGYTF. The CDR3 DNA reads TGTGCCATCAGCCCGGACAGGGGGCGCAGTAATGGCTACACCTTC.

V gene TRBV10-3 combines with J gene TRBJ2-1, with D perhaps assigned TRBD1 or TRBD2 (5 bases each). Germline loops: CDR1 ENHRY, CDR2 SYGVKD. The V end lost 5 bases, the J end lost 10 bases, and 30 bases lay between the germline ends. CDR3 length: 18 residues. This CDR3 reads CAISYLPPGRRTPSEQFF. In DNA, the CDR3 is TGTGCCATCAGTTACCTACCCCCGGGACGTAGGACACCATCGGAGCAGTTCTTC.

The V call is TRBV18, the J call TRBJ1-3; 7 positions agree with TRBD1. Germline V lookup: CDR1 KGHSH, CDR2 LQKENI. This CDR3 region has 14 residues. V shed 8 bases, J shed 4 bases, and the junction held 8 bases outside the gene matches. Here the CDR3 reads CASHPGDSGNTIYF. DNA of the CDR3: TGTGCCAGCCACCCGGGGGACAGCGGAAACACCATATATTTT.

This rearrangement joins TRBV5-4 to TRBJ2-2; no firm D call. The CDR3 has 15 amino acids. Deletions cut 5 bases from V and 3 bases from J, with 14 bases between. Germline CDR1 reads SGHNT; CDR2 reads YYREEE (reference sequence). CDR3 sequence reads: CASSPRPGDTGELFF. In DNA form, the CDR3 reads TGTGCCAGCAGTCCTAGGCCCGGTGACACCGGGGAGCTGTTTTTT. The variable domain in full, completed from reference TRBV5-4 and TRBJ2-2, reads ETGVTQSPTHLIKTRGQQVTLRCSSQSGHNTVSWYQQALGQGPQFIFQYYREEENGRGNFPPRFSGLQFPNYSSELNVNALELDDSALYLCASSPRPGDTGELFFGEGSRLTVL.

This sequence joins TRBV7-9 and TRBJ2-7, with a possible D match to TRBD1 (6 bases). This CDR3 spans 17 amino acids. Trimming removed 1 base from V and 0 bases from J, with 16 bases in between. Germline V gene data show CDR1 as SEHNR and CDR2 as FQNEAQ (reference sequence). The CDR3, as DNA: TGTGCCAGCAGCTTAGGTGGGCGGCTAGGGGGCTCCTACGAGCAGTACTTC. Amino acids: CASSLGGRLGGSYEQYF.